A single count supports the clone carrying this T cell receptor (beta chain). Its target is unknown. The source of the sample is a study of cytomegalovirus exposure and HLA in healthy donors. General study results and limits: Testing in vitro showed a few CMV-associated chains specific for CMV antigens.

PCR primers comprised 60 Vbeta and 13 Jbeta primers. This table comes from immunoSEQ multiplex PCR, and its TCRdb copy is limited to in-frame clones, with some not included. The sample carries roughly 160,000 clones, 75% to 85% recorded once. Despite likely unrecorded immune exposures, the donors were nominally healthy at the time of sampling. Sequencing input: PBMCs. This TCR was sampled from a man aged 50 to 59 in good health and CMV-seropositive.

The CDR3, as DNA: TGTGCCAGCAGTTATACAGGGATCAAGGGCTACACCTTC. Residues: CASSYTGIKGYTF. This chain connects TRBV28 to TRBJ1-2; maybe TRBD1 (6 bases). Germline-derived CDR1 and CDR2 are MDHEN and SYDVKM. The CDR3 extends over 13 amino acids. V gave up 4 bases and J gave up 8 bases, with 14 bases separating them.